These T cell receptor beta chains were read from a single sample in a study of cytomegalovirus exposure and HLA in healthy donors. TCRdb's table, derived via immunoSEQ multiplex PCR, lists solely in-frame clones and lacks some. The top ten hold roughly 4% of the sample, which has under 150,000 clones, 72% seen once. Sample: PBMCs. These receptors all stem from a man between 50 and 59 years old in good health and CMV-seropositive. The conserved cysteine and the conserved F or W are not part of the CDR3 here. The listing skips clone size in some rows; elsewhere it reads once, few, many or a size class.

V gene	J gene	clone size	CDR3 protein
TRBV10-3	TRBJ1-2	NA	AISESGQGGYT
TRBV5-4	TRBJ2-5	NA	ASSFGVGSGGARETQY
TRBV19	TRBJ2-5	NA	ASSQTGTIETQY
TRBV11-2	TRBJ2-3	few	ASTQLAGDTQY
TRBV6-6	TRBJ2-3	NA	ASIKAPSGGADTQY
TRBV15	TRBJ1-5	few	ATSEGTGRRQPQH
TRBV7-3	TRBJ1-6	NA	ASSLSPGNNSPLH
TRBV27	TRBJ2-7	NA	ASRSTRESYEQY
TRBV6-1	TRBJ1-5	once	ASSEAPTYTGAFNQPQH
TRBV4-2	TRBJ1-1	NA	ASSSRDRGETAF
TRBV5-1	TRBJ2-7	few	ASSLVAGGPPYEQY
TRBV11-3	TRBJ2-3	NA	ASSLEWGRGTDTQY
TRBV11-3	TRBJ2-1	NA	ASSLGRDRGALSSYNEQF
TRBV2	TRBJ2-1	NA	ASRGQGLAEQF